Following are 12 T cell receptor beta chains from one sample sequenced in a study of blood T cell repertoires in COVID-19. Sequenced by immunoSEQ multiplex PCR; TCRdb stores in-frame clones only, minus some. The top ten clones hold around 8% of a sample with about 160,000 clones, around 79% of them seen once. Sequenced sample: peripheral blood. These TCRs come from a woman in her sixties or seventies with COVID-19, enrolled during active disease.

This chain joins TRBV6-2 or TRBV6-3 and TRBJ2-3; D is unclear. Trimming cost V 4 bases and J 0 bases, with 5 bases left between them. CDR1 is MNHEY and CDR2 is SVGEGT in the germline V gene. This CDR3 has 13 amino acids. In DNA, the CDR3 is TGTGCCAGCAGTTTCAGAAGCACAGATACGCAGTATTTT. This encodes CASSFRSTDTQYF.

The chain recombines TRBV5-6 with TRBJ2-2; 10 bases are a match to TRBD1. Losses at the gene ends were 2 bases for V and 4 bases for J; bases not matched to a gene: 5. The CDR3 contains 16 residues. Germline V gene lookup returns CDR1 SGHDT and CDR2 YYEEEE. This CDR3 is CASSLRQGASTGELFF. The CDR3 DNA follows: TGTGCCAGCAGCTTACGACAGGGGGCGAGCACCGGGGAGCTGTTTTTT.

The chain has TRBV11-1 and TRBJ2-3, with a weak D call TRBD2 (6 bases). This CDR3 comprises 15 residues. The germline gives CDR1 SGHAT, CDR2 FQDESV (reference sequence). V shed 3 bases and J shed 2 bases, with 12 bases lying between them. The CDR3 bases are TGTGCCAGCAGCTTTGGGACTGGAGACACAGATACGCAGTATTTT. It is translated as CASSFGTGDTDTQYF.

As concerns this clone: The identical CDR3 is also encoded by other nucleotide sequences in the sample. The chain combines TRBV3-1 (or the pseudogene TRBV3-2) with TRBJ2-5; a possible D gene is TRBD2 (6 bases). Trimming left V 1 base short and J 5 bases short, with 8 bases between. The CDR3 contains 13 residues. The germline gives CDR1 LGHDT, CDR2 YNNKEL (reference sequence). The CDR3 DNA sequence: TGTGCCAGCAGCCAAGGGGGGAGGGAGACCCAGTACTTC. Amino acids: CASSQGGRETQYF.

V usage is TRBV5-4 and J usage is TRBJ2-3, with D unresolved. Trimming removed 9 bases at V and 0 bases at J, with 14 bases between. Germline values: CDR1 SGHNT, CDR2 YYREEE (reference sequence). The CDR3 is made up of 14 amino acids. CDR3 loop: CATGRELSTDTQYF. CDR3 nucleotide sequence: TGTGCCACTGGTCGTGAGCTGAGCACAGATACGCAGTATTTT.

The gene calls are TRBV10-3 and TRBJ1-1; TRBD1 aligns across 8 bases. CDR3 size: 14 residues. Germline-derived CDR1 and CDR2 are ENHRY and SYGVKD. V lost 7 bases to trimming and J lost 1 base; unmatched junction nucleotides: 5. CDR3 DNA sequence: TGTGCCATCACCCCTGGGACAGGGAACACTGAAGCTTTCTTT. It encodes CAITPGTGNTEAFF.

This chain uses TRBV5-6 with TRBJ1-1, with D hard to call. Germline loops: CDR1 SGHDT, CDR2 YYEEEE. The CDR3 is made up of 12 amino acids. V was clipped by 1 base and J by 6 bases, with 7 bases between them. The CDR3 nucleotides read TGTGCCAGCAGCTTGAGAGGTCCTGAAGCTTTCTTT. Amino acid sequence: CASSLRGPEAFF.

The rearrangement uses TRBV2 and TRBJ2-4, with a weak D call TRBD2 (6 bases). CDR3 length equals 16 residues. Germline lookup yields CDR1 SNHLY and CDR2 FYNNEI. V was pared by 4 bases and J by 0 bases, with 13 bases between. The CDR3 loop is CASSGGENLAKNIQYF. CDR3 DNA sequence: TGTGCCAGCAGTGGGGGGGAGAATCTAGCCAAAAACATTCAGTACTTC.

The rearrangement links TRBV6-1 to TRBJ2-3; maybe TRBD1 (5 bases). Trimming took 2 bases from V and 4 from J, leaving 13 bases between them. Germline V gene lookup returns CDR1 MNHNS and CDR2 SASEGT. This CDR3 is built from 15 residues. This CDR3 reads CASSELSRAPDTQYF. The CDR3 region has the DNA TGTGCCAGCAGTGAACTCAGCAGGGCCCCAGATACGCAGTATTTT.

The chain carries TRBV10-3 and TRBJ2-7; 8 bases agree with TRBD2. Germline V lookup: CDR1 ENHRY, CDR2 SYGVKD. CDR3 length: 15 amino acids. V was pared by 5 bases and J by 0 bases, with 6 bases of the junction left unmatched. CDR3 coding DNA: TGTGCCATCAGTCCAATAGCGGGGAGCTCCTACGAGCAGTACTTC. It specifies CAISPIAGSSYEQYF.

On this clone itself: Other DNA sequences in the same sample also yield this CDR3. The V call is TRBV7-9, the J call TRBJ1-2, with no clear D. The germline gives CDR1 SEHNR, CDR2 FQNEAQ (reference sequence). V was clipped by 4 bases and J by 8 bases, with 11 bases between them. This CDR3 spans 12 amino acids. The CDR3 loop reads CASSSREEGYTF. In DNA form, the CDR3 reads TGTGCCAGCAGCTCTCGGGAGGAGGGCTACACCTTC.

The chain couples TRBV5-1 to TRBJ1-1; 7 bases match TRBD1. CDR1 is SGHRS, CDR2 YFSETQ, per germline. The CDR3 is 21 amino acids. The ends lost 2 bases at V and 0 bases at J; junction bases unmatched: 22. The CDR3 loop reads CASSFSWLGRDSHHLNTEAFF. As DNA, the CDR3 is TGCGCCAGCAGCTTCAGTTGGCTTGGCCGGGACAGTCATCATTTGAACACTGAAGCTTTCTTT.